This paragraph covers one T cell receptor beta chain sequence. Its specificity is unknown. This specimen comes from a study of blood T cells in healthy people across ages. Background on the study: Template switching picked up about one barcoded beta molecule for each two T cells. Whole-study results and caveats: The percentage of naive T cells correlated strongly with TCR beta diversity.

Total RNA extraction produced at least 5 micrograms (per sample) for the study. This CDR3 region has 16 residues. The V gene lost 5 bases and the J gene lost 1 base, with 18 bases spanning the gap. Per germline, CDR1 DFQATT and CDR2 SNEGSKA (reference sequence). A J-beta primer mix and a sample-barcoded 5' primer were used in a second PCR of roughly 6 to 11 cycles. Each cDNA was tagged by a template-switch adaptor containing 12 random nucleotides. Each CDR3 protein gets one entry after TCRdb re-called the 5' RACE reads with MiXCR. In the table there are about 830,000 distinct CDR3 sequences, about 62% of which are singletons.

The source material was blood. This chain links TRBV20-1 with TRBJ2-4; a weak D match, TRBD1 (6 bases). The origin of this receptor is a man aged 25-45 years in good health. CDR3 region: CSALNTGMLAKNIQYF. The DNA of the CDR3 is TGCAGTGCTCTGAATACAGGGATGCTGGCCAAAAACATTCAGTACTTC.